This T cell receptor beta chain was profiled in a study of PD-1 blockade in classical Hodgkin lymphoma. V gave up 6 bases and J gave up 1 base; unmatched junction bases: 4. The germline V gene has CDR1 KGHSH and CDR2 LQKENI. This CDR3 contains 14 residues. Method: immunoSEQ multiplex PCR; TCRdb's copy keeps in-frame clones and lacks some. The sample shows tens of thousands of clones, roughly 80% of them seen only once. Every patient had relapsed following autologous stem cell transplantation, and cohorts differed in brentuximab vedotin exposure. This receptor was identified in a human donor with classical Hodgkin lymphoma. The rearrangement links TRBV18 to TRBJ2-3; 7 bases agree with TRBD1. This material consisted of peripheral blood mononuclear cells (PBMCs), taken at baseline. CDR3 in DNA: TGTGCCAGCTCGTCCGGGACAGGCACAGATACGCAGTATTTT. It encodes CASSSGTGTDTQYF.